This T cell receptor (beta chain) was sequenced for a study of cytomegalovirus exposure and HLA in healthy donors. Findings of the study overall: TCR beta chain V- and J-gene trimming was linked, in a later analysis, to a missense variant in DCLRE1C. An analysis was carried out later, and it reportedly showed fewer N-insertions in an Asian-associated ancestry cluster than the 666-donor mean.

Healthy bone marrow donors made up the donor group. Primers: 60 Vbeta forward and 13 Jbeta reverse. Generated by immunoSEQ multiplex PCR, the TCRdb table keeps only in-frame clones and is missing some. The ten most abundant clones cover roughly 1.1% of a sample with about 200,000 clones. CDR1 and CDR2 from the germline V gene are SGDLS and YYNGEE. The CDR3 loop spans 15 amino acids. As regards this clone: Its target is unknown. At one end, the junction sequence differs from germline, possibly due to a read error.

This chain uses TRBV9 with TRBJ1-3; D is uncertain. What was sequenced was PBMCs. The TCR comes from a girl aged 2-9 years in good health and CMV-seropositive. The CDR3 sequence: CTSSVGSQAGNTIYF. CDR3 DNA: TGTACCAGCAGCGTCGGATCGCAGGCTGGAAACACCATATATTTT.